Listed below are T cell receptor beta chains from one sample, sequenced in a study of blood T cells in healthy people across ages. Using its own MiXCR run on the 5' RACE reads, TCRdb lists one record per CDR3 protein. The table lists about a million distinct CDR3 sequences, around 46% of them singletons, with roughly 13% in the top ten. Specimen: blood. The receptors were gathered from a man aged 30-40 years in good health. Each CDR3 is given with its conserved first and last residue. A D gene is named only where the DNA matches it firmly. The listing skips clone size in some rows; elsewhere it reads once, few, many or a size class.

clone_size	v_call	j_call	d_call	cdr3_length	cdr3_aa	cdr3_nt
-	TRBV30	TRBJ2-1	TRBD2	16	CAWSHGTSGGTNEQFF	TGTGCCTGGAGCCACGGGACTAGCGGGGGAACCAATGAGCAGTTCTTC
-	TRBV7-9	TRBJ2-3	-	16	CTSSLAPYLSTDTQYF	TGTACCAGCAGTCTAGCCCCCTATCTTAGCACAGATACGCAGTATTTT
-	TRBV12-5	TRBJ2-3	-	14	CASGLLSSPGAQYF	TGTGCTAGTGGTTTGTTGTCTTCTCCCGGGGCGCAGTATTTT
few	TRBV7-3	TRBJ2-2	-	15	CASSLTRGDTGELFF	TGTGCCAGCAGCTTAACTCGGGGAGACACCGGGGAGCTGTTTTTT
-	TRBV3-1	TRBJ1-1	-	15	CASSQGDTPNTEAFF	TGTGCCAGCAGCCAAGGGGACACTCCGAACACTGAAGCTTTCTTT
-	TRBV28	TRBJ2-5	TRBD1	15	CASSPYPGTGETQYF	TGTGCCAGCAGTCCGTATCCCGGGACAGGGGAAACCCAGTACTTC
-	TRBV7-2	TRBJ1-2	-	14	CASSSRQVHYGYTF	TGTGCCAGCAGCTCACGTCAGGTACACTATGGCTACACCTTC
many	TRBV29-1	TRBJ2-7	-	11	CSGLHSYEQYF	TGCAGCGGACTCCACTCCTACGAGCAGTACTTC
-	TRBV11-3	TRBJ2-7	-	13	CASSGLLPHEQYF	TGTGCCAGCAGCGGACTACTTCCCCACGAGCAGTACTTC
-	TRBV4-2	TRBJ2-7	TRBD1	17	CASSQGPWQGQGSLQYF	TGTGCCAGCAGCCAGGGTCCTTGGCAGGGACAGGGATCCTTGCAGTACTTC
once	TRBV29-1	TRBJ2-1	TRBD2	12	CSANRGGETQFF	TGCAGCGCTAATCGCGGGGGGGAGACCCAGTTCTTC
-	TRBV5-1	TRBJ2-7	-	14	CASATGEGSYEQYF	TGCGCCAGCGCTACAGGGGAGGGTTCCTACGAGCAGTACTTC
-	TRBV11-2	TRBJ2-1	-	16	CASSLEPDRQNNEQFF	TGTGCCAGCAGCTTAGAACCCGACAGGCAAAACAATGAGCAGTTCTTC
-	TRBV9	TRBJ2-3	-	13	CASSQGGPATQYF	TGTGCCAGCAGCCAAGGGGGGCCCGCTACGCAGTATTTT
few	TRBV5-1	TRBJ1-2	TRBD1	15	CASSSQGGSDYGYTF	TGCGCCAGCAGCTCACAGGGGGGTTCGGACTATGGCTACACCTTC
-	TRBV5-1	TRBJ2-2	TRBD1	16	CASSPTGGPNTGELFF	TGCGCCAGCAGCCCAACAGGGGGCCCGAACACCGGGGAGCTGTTTTTT
few	TRBV18	TRBJ1-1	TRBD1	15	CASSPSSGTGTEAFF	TGTGCCAGCTCACCAAGTTCCGGGACAGGGACCGAAGCTTTTTTT
few	TRBV6-1	TRBJ1-4	-	14	CASSAGGGSEKLFF	TGTGCCAGCAGTGCCGGGGGGGGTTCTGAAAAACTGTTTTTT
-	TRBV5-1	TRBJ2-5	-	15	CASHSSQGPQETQYF	TGCGCCAGCCATAGCTCTCAGGGTCCACAAGAGACCCAGTACTTC